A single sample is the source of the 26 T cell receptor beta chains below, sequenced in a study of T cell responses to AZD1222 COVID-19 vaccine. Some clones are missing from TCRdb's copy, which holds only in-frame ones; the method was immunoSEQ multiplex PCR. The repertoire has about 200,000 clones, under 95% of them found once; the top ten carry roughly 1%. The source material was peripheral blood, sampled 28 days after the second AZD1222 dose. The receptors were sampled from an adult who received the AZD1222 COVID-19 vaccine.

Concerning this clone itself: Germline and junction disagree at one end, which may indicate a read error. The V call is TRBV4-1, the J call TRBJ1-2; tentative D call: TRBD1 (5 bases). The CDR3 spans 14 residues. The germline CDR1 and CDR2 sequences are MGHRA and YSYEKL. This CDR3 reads CATSRPDINYGYTF. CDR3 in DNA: TGCGCCACCAGCCGCCCGGACATAAACTATGGCTACACCTTC.

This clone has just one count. CDR3 sequence (DNA): TGTGCCAGCAGCTCCACTACGTACAGGGTCGGTGGCTACACCTTC. It codes for CASSSTTYRVGGYTF. The J gene is TRBJ1-2, the V gene TRBV7-2; TRBD1 might be the D (6 bases). This CDR3 is 15 amino acids long. The V gene's germline CDR1 is SGHTA and CDR2 FQGNSA. V lost 4 bases and J lost 7, with 19 bases in between.

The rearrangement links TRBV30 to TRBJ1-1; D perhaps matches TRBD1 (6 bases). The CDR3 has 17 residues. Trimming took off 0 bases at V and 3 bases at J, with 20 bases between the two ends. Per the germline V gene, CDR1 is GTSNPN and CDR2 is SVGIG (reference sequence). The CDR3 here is CAWSVRWGARKDTEAFF. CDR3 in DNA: TGTGCCTGGAGTGTACGGTGGGGGGCGCGTAAGGACACTGAAGCTTTCTTT.

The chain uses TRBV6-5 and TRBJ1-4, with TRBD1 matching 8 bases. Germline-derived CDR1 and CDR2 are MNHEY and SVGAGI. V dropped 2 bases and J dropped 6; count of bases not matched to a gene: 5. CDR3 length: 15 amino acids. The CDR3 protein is CASSYTTGEYEKLFF. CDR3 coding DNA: TGTGCCAGCAGTTACACGACAGGGGAATATGAAAAACTGTTTTTT.

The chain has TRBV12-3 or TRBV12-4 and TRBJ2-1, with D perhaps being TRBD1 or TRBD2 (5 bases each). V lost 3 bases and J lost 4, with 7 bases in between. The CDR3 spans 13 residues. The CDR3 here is CASSFGAYNEQFF. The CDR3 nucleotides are TGTGCCAGCAGTTTCGGGGCGTACAATGAGCAGTTCTTC.

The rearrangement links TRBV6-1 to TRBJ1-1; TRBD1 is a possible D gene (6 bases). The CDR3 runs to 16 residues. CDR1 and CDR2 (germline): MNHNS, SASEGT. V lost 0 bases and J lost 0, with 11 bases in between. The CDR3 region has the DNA TGTGCCAGCAGTGAAGCCCCAACAGGGCTGAACACTGAAGCTTTCTTT. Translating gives CASSEAPTGLNTEAFF.

The CDR3 protein is CASQEGQPYSPLHF. CDR3 bases: TGCGCCAGTCAGGAGGGACAGCCCTATTCACCCCTCCACTTT. The gene calls are TRBV10-1 and TRBJ1-6; 7 positions match TRBD1. Looked up from germline, CDR1 is WNHNN and CDR2 is SYGVQD (reference sequence). The CDR3 spans 14 residues. V dropped 9 bases and J dropped 8; count of bases not matched to a gene: 10.

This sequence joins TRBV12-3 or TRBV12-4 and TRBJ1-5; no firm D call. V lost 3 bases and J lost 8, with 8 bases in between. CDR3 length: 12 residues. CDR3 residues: CASSFSAEPQHF. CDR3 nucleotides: TGTGCCAGCAGTTTTAGCGCGGAGCCCCAGCATTTT.

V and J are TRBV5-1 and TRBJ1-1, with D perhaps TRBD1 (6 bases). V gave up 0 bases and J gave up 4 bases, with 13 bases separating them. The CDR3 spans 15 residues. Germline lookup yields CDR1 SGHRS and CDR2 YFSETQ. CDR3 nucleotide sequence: TGCGCCAGCAGCTTGGGGGTCAGGGGTACCACTGAAGCTTTCTTT. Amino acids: CASSLGVRGTTEAFF.

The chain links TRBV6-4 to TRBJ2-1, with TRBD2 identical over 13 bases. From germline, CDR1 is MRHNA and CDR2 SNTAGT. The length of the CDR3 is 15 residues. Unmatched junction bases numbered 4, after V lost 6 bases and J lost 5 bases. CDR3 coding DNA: TGTGCCAGCAGCCGACTAGCGGGGGGAAACAATGAGCAGTTCTTC. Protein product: CASSRLAGGNNEQFF.

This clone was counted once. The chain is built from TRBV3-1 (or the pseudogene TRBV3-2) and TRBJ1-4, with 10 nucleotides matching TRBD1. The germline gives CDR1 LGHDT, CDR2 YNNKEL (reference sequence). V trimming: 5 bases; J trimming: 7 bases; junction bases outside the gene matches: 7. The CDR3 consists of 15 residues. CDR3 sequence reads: CASSKGTGAGEKLFF. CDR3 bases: TGTGCCAGCAGCAAAGGGACAGGGGCGGGTGAAAAACTGTTTTTT.

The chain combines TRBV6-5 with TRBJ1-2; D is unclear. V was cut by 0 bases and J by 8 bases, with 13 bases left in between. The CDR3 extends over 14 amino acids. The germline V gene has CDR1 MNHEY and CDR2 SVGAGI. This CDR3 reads CASSYSSRAPGYTF. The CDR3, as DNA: TGTGCCAGCAGTTACTCGTCCCGGGCCCCGGGCTACACCTTC.

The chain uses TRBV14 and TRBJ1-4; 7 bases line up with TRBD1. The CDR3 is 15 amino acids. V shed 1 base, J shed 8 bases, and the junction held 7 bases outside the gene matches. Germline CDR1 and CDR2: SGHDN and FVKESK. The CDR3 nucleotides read TGTGCCAGCAGCCAAGGGACAGGTTCTTGGGAAAAACTGTTTTTT. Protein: CASSQGTGSWEKLFF.

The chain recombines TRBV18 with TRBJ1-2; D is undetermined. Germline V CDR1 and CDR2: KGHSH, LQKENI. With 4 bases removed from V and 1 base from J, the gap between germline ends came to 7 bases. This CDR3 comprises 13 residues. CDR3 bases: TGTGCCAGCTCACAGACTGGTAACTATGGCTACACCTTC. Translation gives CASSQTGNYGYTF.

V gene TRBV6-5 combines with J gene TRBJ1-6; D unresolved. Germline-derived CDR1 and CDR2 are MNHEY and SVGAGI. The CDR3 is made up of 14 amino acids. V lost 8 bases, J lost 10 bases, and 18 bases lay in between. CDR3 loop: CASLPGGLGSPLHF. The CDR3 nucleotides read TGTGCCAGCCTCCCTGGAGGCTTAGGATCACCCCTCCACTTT.

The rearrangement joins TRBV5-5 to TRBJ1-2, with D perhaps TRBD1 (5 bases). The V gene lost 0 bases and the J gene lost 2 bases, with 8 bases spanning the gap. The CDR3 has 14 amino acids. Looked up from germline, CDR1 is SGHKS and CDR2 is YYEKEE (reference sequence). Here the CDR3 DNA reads TGTGCCAGCAGCTTGGCGGAGGGGAACTATGGCTACACCTTC. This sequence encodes CASSLAEGNYGYTF.

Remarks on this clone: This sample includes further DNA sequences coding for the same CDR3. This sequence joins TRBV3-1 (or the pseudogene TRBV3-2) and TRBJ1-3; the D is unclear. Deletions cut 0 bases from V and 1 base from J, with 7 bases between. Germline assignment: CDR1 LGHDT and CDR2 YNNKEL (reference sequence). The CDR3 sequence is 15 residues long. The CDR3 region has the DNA TGTGCCAGCAGCCAAGAGGGTGGATCTGGAAACACCATATATTTT. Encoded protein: CASSQEGGSGNTIYF.

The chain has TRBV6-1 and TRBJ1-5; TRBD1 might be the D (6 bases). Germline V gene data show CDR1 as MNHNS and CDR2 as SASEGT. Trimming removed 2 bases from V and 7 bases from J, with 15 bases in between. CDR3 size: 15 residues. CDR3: CASSESGRGLQPQHF. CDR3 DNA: TGTGCCAGCAGTGAATCTGGCAGGGGATTGCAGCCCCAGCATTTT.

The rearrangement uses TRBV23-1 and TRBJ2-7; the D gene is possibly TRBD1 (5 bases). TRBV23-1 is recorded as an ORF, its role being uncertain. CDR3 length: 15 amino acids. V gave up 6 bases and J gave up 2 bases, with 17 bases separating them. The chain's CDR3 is CASSLGRDSAYEQYF. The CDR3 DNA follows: TGCGCCAGCAGCCTTGGCCGCGACAGCGCCTACGAGCAGTACTTC.

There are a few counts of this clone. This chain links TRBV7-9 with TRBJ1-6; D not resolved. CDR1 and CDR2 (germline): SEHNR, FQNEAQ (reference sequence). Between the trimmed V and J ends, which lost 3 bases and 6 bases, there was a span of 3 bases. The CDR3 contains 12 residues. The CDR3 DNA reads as TGTGCCAGCAGCTTTCCTAATTCACCCCTCCACTTT. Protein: CASSFPNSPLHF.

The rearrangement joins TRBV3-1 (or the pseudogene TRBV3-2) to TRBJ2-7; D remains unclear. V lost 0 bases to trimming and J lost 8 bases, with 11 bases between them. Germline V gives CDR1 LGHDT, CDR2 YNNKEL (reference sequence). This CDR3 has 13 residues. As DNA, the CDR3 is TGTGCCAGCAGCCAAGATACGAACAGAAAGCAGTACTTC. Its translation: CASSQDTNRKQYF.

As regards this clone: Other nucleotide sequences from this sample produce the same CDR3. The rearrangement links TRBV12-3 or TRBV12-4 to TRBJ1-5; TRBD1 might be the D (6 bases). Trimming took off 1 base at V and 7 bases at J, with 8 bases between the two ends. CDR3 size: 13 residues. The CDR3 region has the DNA TGTGCCAGCAGTTTAGGACAGGACCAGCCCCAGCATTTT. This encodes CASSLGQDQPQHF.

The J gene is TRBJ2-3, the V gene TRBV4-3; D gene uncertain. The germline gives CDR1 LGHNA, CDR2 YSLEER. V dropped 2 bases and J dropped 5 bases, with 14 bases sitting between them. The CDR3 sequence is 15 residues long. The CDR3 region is CASSQTDLVRDTQYF. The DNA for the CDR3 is TGCGCCAGCAGCCAAACGGACCTGGTCAGAGATACGCAGTATTTT.

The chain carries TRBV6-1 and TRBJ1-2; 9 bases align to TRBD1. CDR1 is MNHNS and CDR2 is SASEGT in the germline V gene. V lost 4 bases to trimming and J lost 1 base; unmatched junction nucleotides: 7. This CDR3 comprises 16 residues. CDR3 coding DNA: TGTGCCAGCAGTGCCCTCGGGGACAGGGATAACTATGGCTACACCTTC. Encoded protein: CASSALGDRDNYGYTF.

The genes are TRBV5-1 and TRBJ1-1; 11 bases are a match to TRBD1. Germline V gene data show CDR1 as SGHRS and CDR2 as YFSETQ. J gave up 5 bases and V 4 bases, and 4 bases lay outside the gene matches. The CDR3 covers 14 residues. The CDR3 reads CASSGQGAGTEAFF. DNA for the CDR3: TGCGCCAGCAGCGGACAGGGGGCGGGTACTGAAGCTTTCTTT.

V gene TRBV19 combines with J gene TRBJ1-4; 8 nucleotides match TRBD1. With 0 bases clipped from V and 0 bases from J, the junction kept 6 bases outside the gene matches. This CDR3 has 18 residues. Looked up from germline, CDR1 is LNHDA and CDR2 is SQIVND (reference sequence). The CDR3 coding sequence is TGTGCCAGTAGTATAGATCCGGACAGGGCTACAACTAATGAAAAACTGTTTTTT. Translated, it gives CASSIDPDRATTNEKLFF.